These T cell receptor beta chains were read from a single sample in a study of blood T cell repertoires in COVID-19. The protocol was immunoSEQ multiplex PCR, while the TCRdb copy is restricted to in-frame clones and leaves out a portion. The repertoire holds around 240,000 clones, over 75% seen once, with around 2% in the top ten. The sample consisted of PBMCs or T cells enriched from blood (not recorded which). All receptors derive from a woman aged 45-65 years who had recovered from COVID-19. Each CDR3 is given with its conserved first and last residue. D genes are given only for firm matches. Some rows have no size entry. The others give once, few or many, or a class for an expanded clone.

cdr3_aa,cdr3_nt,v_call,j_call,clone_size,d_call,cdr3_length
CASSFLSSGNTIYF,TGTGCCAGCAGTTTCCTGTCCTCTGGAAACACCATATATTTT,TRBV6-5,TRBJ1-3,NA,NA,14
CATSRVQGVETQYF,TGTGCCACCAGCAGAGTACAGGGGGTAGAGACCCAGTACTTC,TRBV15,TRBJ2-5,few,TRBD1,14
CATSDRRGTSFDEQFF,TGTGCCACCAGTGACCGCAGGGGGACTAGCTTTGACGAGCAGTTCTTC,TRBV24-1,TRBJ2-1,NA,TRBD2,16
CASSGGRSNEQFF,TGTGCCAGCAGTGGCGGGAGGAGTAATGAGCAGTTCTTC,TRBV2,TRBJ2-1,NA,TRBD2,13
CASRSGQGATEAFF,TGTGCCAGCAGATCGGGACAGGGCGCCACTGAAGCTTTCTTT,TRBV6-4,TRBJ1-1,NA,TRBD1,14
CASSDRTGGNQPQHF,TGTGCCAGCAGTGATAGGACAGGGGGTAATCAGCCCCAGCATTTT,TRBV2,TRBJ1-5,NA,TRBD1,15
CASRIRSGQRNTEAFF,TGTGCCAGCAGAATACGATCGGGACAGCGTAACACTGAAGCTTTCTTT,TRBV6-6,TRBJ1-1,NA,TRBD1,16
CASSPRTGAFF,TGTGCCAGCAGTCCAAGGACAGGGGCTTTCTTT,TRBV28,TRBJ1-1,NA,TRBD1,11
CASSLEDTGDTQYF,TGCGCCAGCAGCTTGGAAGACACAGGGGATACGCAGTATTTT,TRBV5-1,TRBJ2-3,NA,NA,14
CASSFRDRLYNEQFF,TGCGCCAGCAGCTTCCGGGACAGACTATACAATGAGCAGTTCTTC,TRBV5-1,TRBJ2-1,NA,TRBD1,15
CASSLGLAGVLNEQFF,TGCGCCAGCAGCCTGGGACTAGCGGGAGTGTTGAATGAGCAGTTCTTC,TRBV4-1,TRBJ2-1,NA,TRBD2,16
CASSVAVQVNNEQFF,TGTGCCAGCAGCGTAGCTGTGCAGGTGAACAATGAGCAGTTCTTC,TRBV9,TRBJ2-1,NA,NA,15
CASSLSTSGKGEQFF,TGTGCCAGCAGCTTATCCACTAGCGGGAAGGGTGAGCAGTTCTTC,TRBV7-3,TRBJ2-1,few,TRBD2,15
CASSVNSLETQYF,TGTGCCAGCAGCGTCAACAGTTTAGAGACCCAGTACTTC,TRBV9,TRBJ2-5,NA,NA,13
CASSLGQGISYEQYF,TGTGCCAGCAGCTTAGGACAGGGAATTTCCTACGAGCAGTACTTC,TRBV7-6,TRBJ2-7,NA,TRBD1,15
CASTVDYSNYGYTF,TGCGCCAGCACGGTAGATTACTCCAACTATGGCTACACCTTC,TRBV5-1,TRBJ1-2,NA,NA,14
CATSRESGGAGNTIYF,TGTGCCACCAGCAGAGAGTCGGGGGGTGCGGGAAACACCATATATTTT,TRBV15,TRBJ1-3,NA,NA,16
CASSRASGRTVDEQFF,TGTGCCAGTAGTCGGGCTAGCGGGAGAACTGTAGATGAGCAGTTCTTC,TRBV19,TRBJ2-1,NA,TRBD2,16
CASRGQGSGELFF,TGTGCCAGCAGGGGACAGGGGTCCGGGGAGCTGTTTTTT,TRBV7-6,TRBJ2-2,NA,TRBD1,13
CASSPRVGDQPQHF,TGTGCCAGCAGCCCAAGGGTAGGGGATCAGCCCCAGCATTTT,TRBV5-8,TRBJ1-5,NA,NA,14
CASSEPGQMGLAGSPAYEQYF,TGCGCCAGCAGTGAGCCGGGACAGATGGGACTAGCGGGATCCCCGGCCTACGAGCAGTACTTC,TRBV10-1,TRBJ2-7,NA,TRBD2,21
CASSRGGFIQGVPTEAFF,TGTGCCAGCAGCCGAGGAGGTTTTATCCAGGGGGTCCCCACTGAAGCTTTCTTT,TRBV7-9,TRBJ1-1,NA,TRBD1,18
CATRQVNQPQHF,TGTGCCACTCGACAGGTCAATCAGCCCCAGCATTTT,TRBV10-3,TRBJ1-5,NA,NA,12
CASSLSTGGTGELFF,TGTGCCAGCAGCTTAAGCACAGGGGGCACCGGGGAGCTGTTTTTT,TRBV7-3,TRBJ2-2,NA,TRBD1,15
CASSPASAGIRGNTIYF,TGTGCCAGCAGCCCTGCGTCTGCAGGGATCCGCGGAAACACCATATATTTT,TRBV7-6,TRBJ1-3,NA,NA,17
CASSVDRGRVNQPQHF,TGTGCCAGCAGCGTCGACAGGGGGCGCGTAAATCAGCCCCAGCATTTT,TRBV2,TRBJ1-5,NA,TRBD1,16
CASGLAGGARDTQYF,TGTGCCAGTGGACTAGCGGGAGGGGCCAGGGATACGCAGTATTTT,TRBV27,TRBJ2-3,once,TRBD2,15
CASSMDRSYSPLHF,TGTGCCAGTAGTATGGACAGGAGTTATTCACCCCTCCACTTT,TRBV19,TRBJ1-6,NA,TRBD1,14
CASSMYRSNEKLFF,TGTGCCAGTAGTATGTACAGGTCAAATGAAAAACTGTTTTTT,TRBV19,TRBJ1-4,NA,NA,14
CASSETGWGTEAFF,TGTGCCAGCAGCGAAACAGGGTGGGGAACTGAAGCTTTCTTT,TRBV14,TRBJ1-1,once,NA,14
CASSGGTVSNQPQHF,TGTGCCAGCAGTGGCGGGACCGTTAGCAATCAGCCCCAGCATTTT,TRBV2,TRBJ1-5,NA,NA,15
CASSSQRTSGFNEQYF,TGTGCCAGTAGTAGCCAGCGGACTAGCGGGTTCAACGAGCAGTACTTC,TRBV19,TRBJ2-7,NA,TRBD2,16
CASSPTPGTSGSGSYNEQFF,TGTGCCAGCAGCCCCACTCCCGGGACTAGCGGGAGTGGATCCTACAATGAGCAGTTCTTC,TRBV11-3,TRBJ2-1,NA,TRBD2,20
CASSLPPLGLAGGAYEQYF,TGTGCCAGCAGCTTACCCCCCCTGGGACTAGCGGGAGGGGCCTACGAGCAGTACTTC,TRBV11-2,TRBJ2-7,NA,TRBD2,19
CASSQRQGASSYNSPLHF,TGTGCCAGCAGTCAAAGACAGGGGGCGAGCTCCTATAATTCACCCCTCCACTTT,TRBV27,TRBJ1-6,NA,TRBD1,18
CASSELDRAPTYEQYF,TGTGCCAGCAGTGAACTCGACAGAGCACCTACCTACGAGCAGTACTTC,TRBV2,TRBJ2-7,NA,NA,16
CASSPRGQINQPQHF,TGTGCCAGCAGTCCGAGAGGACAGATTAATCAGCCCCAGCATTTT,TRBV28,TRBJ1-5,few,NA,15
CASKLDSHYNSPLHF,TGTGCCAGCAAATTAGACAGCCATTATAATTCACCCCTCCACTTT,TRBV28,TRBJ1-6,NA,NA,15
CASSLMGQGYGYTF,TGTGCCAGCAGCCTGATGGGACAGGGTTATGGCTACACCTTC,TRBV7-8,TRBJ1-2,NA,TRBD1,14
CASSLDRVQETQYF,TGCGCCAGCAGCCTCGACAGGGTTCAAGAGACCCAGTACTTC,TRBV4-1,TRBJ2-5,NA,TRBD1,14
CASSPRGGTWNTEAFF,TGCGCCAGCAGCCCACGAGGTGGGACTTGGAACACTGAAGCTTTCTTT,TRBV5-1,TRBJ1-1,NA,NA,16
CASSHRTATSTDTQYF,TGTGCCAGCAGCCACCGGACAGCTACCAGCACAGATACGCAGTATTTT,TRBV3-1/TRBV3-2,TRBJ2-3,NA,NA,16